This is a list of T cell receptor beta chains from one sample in a study of CD8+CD57+ T cells in acquired aplastic anemia. MiXCR, run by TCRdb on the reads, gives a single entry per CDR3 protein. The sample has a few hundred thousand distinct CDR3 sequences; around 63% are singletons. The specimen sequenced was sorted CD4+, CD8+, or CD8+CD57+ T cells (not recorded which) from PBMCs. The receptors derive from a human donor in good health. CDR3s include the opening cysteine and the closing phenylalanine or tryptophan. The D gene is left open where the match is weak. Some rows have no size entry. The others give once, few or many, or a class for an expanded clone.

j_call | v_call | clone_size | d_call | cdr3_nt | cdr3_aa
TRBJ1-2 | TRBV10-1 | - | - | TGCGCCAGCAGATGGACAGTAATACCTCCCTTAGTTGGCTACACCTTC | CASRWTVIPPLVGYTF
TRBJ2-7 | TRBV25-1 | - | TRBD2 | TGTGCCAGCAGTGGACTAGCGGGAGGTAACCATGAGCAGTACTTC | CASSGLAGGNHEQYF
TRBJ1-4 | TRBV12-3/TRBV12-4 | - | - | TGTGCCAGCAGTTTTTCAGAAAAACTGTTTTTT | CASSFSEKLFF
TRBJ2-5 | TRBV20-1 | - | - | TGCAGTGCTGGACCGGGGCAGGGGGGGGCATTGTGGGAGACCCAGTACTTC | CSAGPGQGGALWETQYF
TRBJ1-6 | TRBV29-1 | few | TRBD1 | TGCAGCGTCCGGGACAGGGGGTCGACACCCCTCCACTTT | CSVRDRGSTPLHF
TRBJ2-1 | TRBV25-1 | - | TRBD2 | TGTGCCAGCCGGACTAGCGGGGGGAACAATGAGCAGTTCTTC | CASRTSGGNNEQFF
TRBJ2-7 | TRBV7-7 | many | TRBD1 | TGTGCTAGCAGCCCAACCGACAGGGGGCCGTACGAGCAGTACTTC | CASSPTDRGPYEQYF
TRBJ1-1 | TRBV7-8 | - | - | TGTGCCAGCTGTAGGGGGACAAGCATGAACACTGAAGCTTTCTTT | CASCRGTSMNTEAFF
TRBJ2-1 | TRBV2 | - | TRBD2 | TGTGCCAGCAGTGAAATAGAGGGAGGGCCGTACAATGAGCAGTTCTTC | CASSEIEGGPYNEQFF
TRBJ2-7 | TRBV7-9 | few | TRBD1 | TGTGCCAGCAGCCCCGGGACAGGGACAGGGGACGAGCAGTACTTC | CASSPGTGTGDEQYF
TRBJ2-2 | TRBV6-4 | - | - | TGTGCCAGCAGTGACTCTCTGGATACCGGGGAGCTGTTTTTT | CASSDSLDTGELFF
TRBJ2-5 | TRBV2 | once | TRBD1 | TGTGCCAGCAGCCCACTGGCTAGCAGGGGGCAAGAGACCCAGTACTTC | CASSPLASRGQETQYF
TRBJ2-1 | TRBV7-9 | - | TRBD2 | TGTGCCAGCAGCCAAGATGGGACTAGCGGGGGCTACAATGAGCAGTTCTTC | CASSQDGTSGGYNEQFF
TRBJ2-7 | TRBV2 | many | TRBD2 | TGTGCCAGCAGCGGGACTAGCGACTACGAGCAGTACTTC | CASSGTSDYEQYF
TRBJ1-4 | TRBV15 | - | - | TGTGCCACCAGCAGAGAAGGGGGTTCAAAACTGTTTTTT | CATSREGGSKLFF
TRBJ1-1 | TRBV9 | - | - | TGTGCCAGCAGCGTCGGGGGAGTGCAAACTGAAGCTTTCTTT | CASSVGGVQTEAFF
TRBJ2-1 | TRBV28 | - | TRBD2 | TGTGCCAGCAGTTTGTTTGGACTAGCGGGACGCGACAATGAGCAGTTCTTC | CASSLFGLAGRDNEQFF
TRBJ2-3 | TRBV2 | few | - | TGTGCCAGCAGTGTCAGCCGCACAGATACGCAGTATTTT | CASSVSRTDTQYF
TRBJ2-7 | TRBV9 | many | - | TGTGCCAGCAGCACACAGGGATACGAGCAGTACTTC | CASSTQGYEQYF
TRBJ2-1 | TRBV5-6 | many | - | TGTGCCAGCAGCTTGGGTCCTGAGCCGGATGAGCAGTTCTTC | CASSLGPEPDEQFF